This T cell receptor (beta chain) was retrieved from a study of STAT5B mutations in CD4+ large granular lymphocyte leukemia. This clone was observed once. What it binds is unknown. Study-wide results and limits: TRBV06-family usage was enriched in top patient clones (8/27) versus controls (2/35). Main leukemic clonotypes were patient-specific, but roughly 25% appeared at low frequency elsewhere.

With 8 bases clipped from V and 4 bases from J, the junction kept 8 bases outside the gene matches. Germline V gives CDR1 MNHNS, CDR2 SASEGT. The CDR3 sequence is 14 residues long. TCRdb keeps only in-frame clones here, not all; method: immunoSEQ multiplex PCR. The repertoire holds 25,000 to 35,000 clones, 80% to 90% seen once, with around 4.3% in the top ten. The chain carries TRBV6-1 and TRBJ2-4; 7 nucleotides align to TRBD1. The clonotype comes from a human donor in good health. Material for sequencing was CD4+ T cells from blood buffy coats. Here the CDR3 reads CASSPGTAKNIQYF. CDR3 DNA sequence: TGTGCCAGCTCCCCCGGGACAGCTAAAAACATTCAGTACTTC.